The sequence of this T cell receptor (beta chain) was determined in a study of T-cell reconstitution after alpha-beta-depleted transplantation in children. Trimming took 6 bases from V and 3 from J, leaving 12 bases between them. Per the germline V gene, CDR1 is DFQATT and CDR2 is SNEGSKA (reference sequence). CDR3 length: 13 residues. Preparing the TCRbeta library involved the use of unique molecular identifiers. TCRdb redid the calling of the PCR reads with MiXCR, one entry per CDR3 protein. The table shows roughly 500,000 distinct CDR3 sequences, with roughly a tenth occurring only once. This clonotype has at least ten counts. Antigen specificity is unknown. General study findings and limits: About two months after transplant, alpha-beta T cells reportedly came from several hundred expanded graft clones. Some patients owed their high day-60 TCRbeta diversity to surviving recipient T cells and thymic progenitors. By one year post-transplant, T-cell counts and diversity largely arose from T cells that were newly produced.

The chain carries TRBV20-1 and TRBJ2-1; no firm D call. Specimen: PBMCs, collected before TCRalphabeta/CD19-depleted stem cell transplant. This TCR was sampled from a child aged 2-15 years with inherited bone marrow failure, due to receive a stem cell transplant. The CDR3 sequence: CSAPASYYNEQFF. The CDR3 DNA is TGCAGTGCCCCGGCATCTTACTACAATGAGCAGTTCTTC.